Ten or more counts support the clone carrying this TCR beta chain. Its specificity is unknown. Germline-derived CDR1 and CDR2 are SNHLY and FYNNEI. Trimming shortened V by 6 bases and J by 3 bases, and 11 bases separated the two germline ends. The CDR3 extends over 14 amino acids. This entry is derived from a study of shared clonotypes between healthy human individuals. Overall study results and limits: Naive CD4 clonotype sharing across a few donors was about 5%.

Data came from immunoSEQ multiplex PCR; TCRdb stores just in-frame clones and leaves some out. In the table there are roughly 1,000,000 clones, 75% to 80% of which are singletons. The clonotype originates from a young man in good health. Some clones in this sample may be carry-over from other donors' samples. The gene calls are TRBV2 and TRBJ1-4, with a possible D match to TRBD1 (5 bases). The source material was memory CD4+ T cells from PBMCs. Subset: CD45RA-negative fraction. The CDR3 sequence is CASSADMANEKLFF. Here the CDR3 DNA reads TGTGCCAGCAGCGCGGACATGGCTAATGAAAAACTGTTTTTT.